This is a list of T cell receptor beta chains from one sample in a study of T cell repertoires in cytomegalovirus infection. The antigens these receptors bind are not known. TCRdb processed the reads anew with MiXCR; each CDR3 protein has one entry. Of approximately 83,000 distinct CDR3 sequences in the sample, 20% to 30% are singletons; the top ten hold roughly 50%. Sequencing was performed on CD8+ T cells from cultured PBMCs, taken from culture after CMV antigen stimulation. The receptor source for this set is a human donor in good health (CMV status not recorded). Some clones in this sample may be carry-over from other donors' samples. CDR3s include the opening cysteine and the closing phenylalanine or tryptophan. Each record gives: J gene, D gene, V gene, clone size, CDR3 protein, CDR3 DNA. D genes are given only for firm matches. Not every row has a clone size; where given, it reads once, few, many or a size class.

TRBJ2-7	-	TRBV7-2	many	CASSSPLRTAYEQYF	TGTGCCAGCAGCTCCCCCCTTCGGACAGCCTACGAGCAGTACTTC
TRBJ2-2	-	TRBV7-6	many	CASSLDFGTGELFF	TGTGCCAGCAGCTTGGACTTCGGCACCGGGGAGCTGTTTTTT
TRBJ1-5	-	TRBV30	-	CAWSVGANQPQHF	TGTGCCTGGAGTGTGGGAGCTAATCAGCCCCAGCATTTT
TRBJ2-7	TRBD2	TRBV12-3/TRBV12-4	-	CASSTEAGSYEQYF	TGTGCCAGCAGTACAGAAGCGGGGTCCTACGAGCAGTACTTC
TRBJ2-1	TRBD2	TRBV20-1	-	CSAREFAGGDNEQFF	TGCAGTGCTAGAGAATTTGCGGGAGGGGACAATGAGCAGTTCTTC
TRBJ1-4	-	TRBV7-9	-	CASSSPSGGGLFF	TGTGCCAGCAGCTCCCCGTCGGGGGGAGGACTGTTTTTT
TRBJ2-7	-	TRBV7-9	-	CASSHRDGSSYEQYF	TGTGCCAGCAGCCACCGGGACGGTAGCTCCTACGAGCAGTACTTC
TRBJ2-1	TRBD2	TRBV11-3	few	CASSLASSGSEQFF	TGTGCCAGCAGCTTGGCTTCTAGCGGGTCCGAGCAGTTCTTC
TRBJ2-3	-	TRBV9	-	CASKGGVSDTQYF	TGTGCCAGCAAGGGGGGGGTTTCAGATACGCAGTATTTT
TRBJ1-5	TRBD1	TRBV7-2	many	CASSPRDRGQINQPQHF	TGTGCCAGCAGCCCCCGGGACAGGGGCCAGATCAATCAGCCCCAGCATTTT
TRBJ1-3	-	TRBV20-1	few	CSARDRVESNSGNTIYF	TGCAGTGCTAGAGATCGGGTGGAAAGCAACTCTGGAAACACCATATATTTT
TRBJ1-2	-	TRBV12-3/TRBV12-4	many	CASSPTLDTNYGYTF	TGTGCCAGCAGTCCAACTCTGGACACAAACTATGGCTACACCTTC
TRBJ2-3	-	TRBV12-3/TRBV12-4	-	CASSLFDGTDMQYF	TGTGCCAGCAGCCTATTCGATGGCACAGATATGCAGTATTTT
TRBJ1-5	TRBD1	TRBV12-5	-	CASGLVPKTGFSQPQHF	TGTGCTAGTGGTTTGGTACCCAAGACAGGGTTCAGTCAGCCCCAGCATTTT
TRBJ1-5	-	TRBV6-2/TRBV6-3	few	CASSSVGSNQPQHF	TGTGCCAGCAGTTCAGTGGGTAGCAATCAGCCCCAGCATTTT
TRBJ2-7	-	TRBV4-1	-	CASSQELGGHEQYF	TGCGCCAGCAGCCAAGAATTAGGTGGGCACGAGCAGTACTTC
TRBJ2-3	TRBD2	TRBV5-4	few	CASSYRSGGVTDTQYF	TGTGCCAGCAGCTACCGCAGCGGGGGGGTAACAGATACGCAGTATTTT
TRBJ1-2	TRBD1	TRBV7-2	many	CASSSTGDGYTF	TGTGCCAGCAGCTCCACAGGGGATGGCTACACCTTC
TRBJ1-2	-	TRBV12-3/TRBV12-4	-	CASSLADRSGYIF	TGTGCCAGCAGTTTGGCGGACAGATCTGGCTACATCTTC
TRBJ1-5	-	TRBV12-3/TRBV12-4	few	CASTPMRPQHF	TGTGCCAGCACCCCGATGCGGCCCCAGCATTTT
TRBJ2-1	TRBD1	TRBV20-1	-	CSAQDREKKKEQFF	TGCAGTGCGCAGGACAGGGAGAAGAAGAAGGAGCAGTTCTTC
TRBJ2-3	TRBD2	TRBV9	-	CASSVAGVPTDTQYF	TGTGCCAGCAGCGTCGCGGGGGTCCCCACAGATACGCAGTATTTT
TRBJ2-7	TRBD2	TRBV6-2/TRBV6-3	-	CASSYPREVIYEQYF	TGTGCCAGCAGTTACCCACGGGAGGTCATTTACGAGCAGTACTTC
TRBJ1-3	-	TRBV12-3/TRBV12-4	-	CASSLIQGNTIYF	TGTGCCAGCAGTTTGATACAGGGAAACACCATATATTTT
TRBJ2-2	-	TRBV5-6	-	CASSPLGLQGLRGELFF	TGTGCCAGCAGCCCGCTAGGACTCCAAGGACTACGGGGGGAGCTGTTTTTT
TRBJ2-2	TRBD1	TRBV30	few	CAWTVTGHTGELFF	TGTGCCTGGACCGTGACAGGGCACACCGGGGAGCTGTTTTTT
TRBJ2-7	-	TRBV7-9	many	CASAGTPFYEQYF	TGTGCCAGTGCCGGGACACCGTTTTACGAGCAGTACTTC
TRBJ2-7	TRBD1	TRBV18	many	CASSPVGQGASYEQYF	TGTGCCAGCTCACCCGTGGGTCAGGGGGCCTCCTACGAGCAGTACTTC
TRBJ2-2	TRBD2	TRBV7-6	many	CASSWGLAGAGELFF	TGTGCCAGCAGCTGGGGACTAGCGGGAGCCGGGGAGCTGTTTTTT
TRBJ1-2	-	TRBV20-1	many	CSARDGPYGYTF	TGCAGTGCCAGGGACGGACCCTATGGCTACACCTTC